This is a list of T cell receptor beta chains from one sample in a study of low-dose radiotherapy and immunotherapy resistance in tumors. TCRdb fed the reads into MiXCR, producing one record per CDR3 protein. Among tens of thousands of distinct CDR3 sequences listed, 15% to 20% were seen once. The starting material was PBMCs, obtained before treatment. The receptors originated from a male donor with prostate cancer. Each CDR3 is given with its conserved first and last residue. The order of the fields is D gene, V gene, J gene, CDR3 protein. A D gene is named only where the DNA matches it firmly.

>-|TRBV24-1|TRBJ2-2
CATSKRPGELFF
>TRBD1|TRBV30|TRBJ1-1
CAIARDRPTAAFF
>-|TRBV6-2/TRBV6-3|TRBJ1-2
CASRRDNYGYTF
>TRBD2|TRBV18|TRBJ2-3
CASSPNGGDTQYF
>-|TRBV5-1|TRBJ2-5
CASSFLPQETQYF
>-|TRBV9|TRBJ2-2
CASSVGTENTGELFF
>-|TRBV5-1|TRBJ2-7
CASSLGTRDEQYF
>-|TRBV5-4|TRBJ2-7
CASSTGSTYEQYF
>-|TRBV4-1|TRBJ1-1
CASSQVLGDVNTEAFF
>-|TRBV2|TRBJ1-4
CASKSRTDTNEKLFFFFF
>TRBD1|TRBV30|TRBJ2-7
CAWSGPRTGSHEQYF
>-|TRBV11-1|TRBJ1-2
CASSSDRFNYGYTF
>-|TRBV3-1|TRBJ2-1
CASSQDTVRRAGQFF
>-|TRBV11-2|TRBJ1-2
CASSLVGRASGPYGYTF
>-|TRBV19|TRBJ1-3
CASSAGSSGNTIYF
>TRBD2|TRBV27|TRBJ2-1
CASRLAGGPGEQFF
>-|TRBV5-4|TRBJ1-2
CASSRRGNDGYTF
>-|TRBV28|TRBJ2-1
CASRLGDNEQFF
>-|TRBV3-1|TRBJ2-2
CASSQTGSPGELFF
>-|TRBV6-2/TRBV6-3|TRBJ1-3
CASRASGSGNTIYF
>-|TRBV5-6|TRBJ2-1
CASSEGESLYNEQFF
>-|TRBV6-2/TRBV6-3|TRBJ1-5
CASRARYSNQPQHF
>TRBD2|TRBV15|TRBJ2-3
CATSRDVREGRSTDTQYF
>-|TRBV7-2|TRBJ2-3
CASSFEVGRGTDTQYF
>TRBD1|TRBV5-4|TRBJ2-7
CASSPAGTASYEQYF
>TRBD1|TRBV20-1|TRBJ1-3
CSARDQGQGGGNTIYF
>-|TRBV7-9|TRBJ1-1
CASSSVYMNTEAFF
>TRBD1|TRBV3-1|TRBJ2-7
CASSPRQGSDYEQYF
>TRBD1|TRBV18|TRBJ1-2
CASSPGQGTGYTF
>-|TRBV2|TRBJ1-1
CASSEALGGNEAFF
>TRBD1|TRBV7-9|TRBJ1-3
CASSLGQGAGGNTIYF
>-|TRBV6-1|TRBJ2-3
CAIKGGTSTDTQYF
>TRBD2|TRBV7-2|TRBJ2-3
CASSYSGTSGGSNTQYF
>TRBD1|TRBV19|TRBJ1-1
CASSMGTVNTEAFF
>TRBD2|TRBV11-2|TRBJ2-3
CASSLERGGQYTQYF
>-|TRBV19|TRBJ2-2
CASSPVANTGELFF
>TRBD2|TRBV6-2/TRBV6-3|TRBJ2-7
CASSIAGEQYF
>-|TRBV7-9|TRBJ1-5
CASSFSGNNQPQHF
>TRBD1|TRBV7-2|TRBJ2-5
CASSAQGGGTGERRGRGAETQYF
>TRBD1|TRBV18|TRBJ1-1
CASSPGTGGNTEAFF
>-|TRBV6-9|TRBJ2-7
CASDDTADYEQYF
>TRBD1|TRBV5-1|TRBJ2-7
CASSLGQGEREQYF
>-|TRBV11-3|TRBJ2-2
CASSFVSTGELFF
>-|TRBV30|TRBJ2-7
CAWSVRTGGAIPRGQYF
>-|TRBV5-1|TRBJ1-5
CASSLGPSNQPQHF
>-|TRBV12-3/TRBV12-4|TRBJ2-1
CASSPGPYEQFF
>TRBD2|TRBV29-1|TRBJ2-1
CSVSQAGDYNEQFF
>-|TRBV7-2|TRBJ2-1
CASSLVIASEQFF
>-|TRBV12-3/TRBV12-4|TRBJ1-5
CASSDRWGDQPQHF
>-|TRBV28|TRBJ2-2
CASSLGGPGELFF
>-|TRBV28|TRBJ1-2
CASGRPFYGYTF
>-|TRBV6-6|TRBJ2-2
CASSYPHTKITGELFF
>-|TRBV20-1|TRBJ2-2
CSARDFANTGELFF